This entry describes one T cell receptor beta chain. Its antigen is not known. This sample was included in a study of OX40 agonist ivuxolimab in advanced cancers. Assay: immunoSEQ multiplex PCR; the TCRdb copy retains only in-frame clones and omits some. This sample has roughly 73,000 clones, with 80% to 85% found just once. Study conclusions and caveats: Within 6 weeks, CD4+ and CD8+ blood T cells expanded clonally at 0.1 to 3.0 mg/kg. The mean number of expanded clones was higher in CD8+ T cells than in CD4+.

CDR1 KGHSH and CDR2 LQKENI come from the germline V gene. V lost 4 bases to trimming and J lost 2 bases, with 14 bases between them. The CDR3 length is 15 residues. The clonotype was recovered from an adult with an advanced solid tumor such as melanoma, head and neck, liver or kidney cancer. The sample here was CD4+ or CD8+ T cells sorted from blood, taken in a trial of the OX40 agonist ivuxolimab. The rearrangement links TRBV18 to TRBJ2-5; unclear D gene. Here the CDR3 DNA reads TGTGCCAGCTCACGTGGGCTTTCGGGTCAAGAGACCCAGTACTTC. Translated: CASSRGLSGQETQYF.